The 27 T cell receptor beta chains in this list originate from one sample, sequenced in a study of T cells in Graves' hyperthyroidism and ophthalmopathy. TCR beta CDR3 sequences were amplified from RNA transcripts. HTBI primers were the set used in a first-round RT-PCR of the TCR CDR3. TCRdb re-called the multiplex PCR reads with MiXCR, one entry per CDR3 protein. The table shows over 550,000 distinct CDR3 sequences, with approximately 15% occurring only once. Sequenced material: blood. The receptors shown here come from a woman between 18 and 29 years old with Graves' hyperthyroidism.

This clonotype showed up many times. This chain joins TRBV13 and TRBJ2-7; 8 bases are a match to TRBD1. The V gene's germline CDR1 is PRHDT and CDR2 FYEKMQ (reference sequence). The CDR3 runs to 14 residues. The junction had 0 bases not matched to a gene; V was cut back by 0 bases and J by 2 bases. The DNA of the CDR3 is TGTGCCAGCAGCTTAGGGGACAGGGCCTACGAGCAGTACTTC. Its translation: CASSLGDRAYEQYF.

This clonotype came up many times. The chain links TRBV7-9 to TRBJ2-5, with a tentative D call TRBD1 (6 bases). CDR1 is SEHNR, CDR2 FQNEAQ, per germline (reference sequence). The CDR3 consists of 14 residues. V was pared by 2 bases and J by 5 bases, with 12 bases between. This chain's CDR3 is CASSLKGDVETQYF. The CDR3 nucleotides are TGTGCCAGCAGCTTAAAGGGGGACGTGGAGACCCAGTACTTC.

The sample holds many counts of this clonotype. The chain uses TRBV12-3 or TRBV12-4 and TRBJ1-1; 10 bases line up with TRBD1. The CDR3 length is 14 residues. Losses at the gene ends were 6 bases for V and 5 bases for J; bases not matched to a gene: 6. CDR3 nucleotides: TGTGCCAGCAGGACCGGGACAGGGGTGACTGAAGCTTTCTTT. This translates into CASRTGTGVTEAFF.

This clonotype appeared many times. CDR3 residues: CASSRDGSLGGGYTF. In nucleotides, the CDR3 is TGTGCCAGCAGCCGCGACGGGTCTTTGGGAGGAGGCTACACCTTC. The V and J genes are TRBV12-3 or TRBV12-4 and TRBJ1-2; D is unclear. This CDR3 is built from 15 residues. Between the trimmed V and J ends, which lost 6 bases and 8 bases, there was a span of 22 bases.

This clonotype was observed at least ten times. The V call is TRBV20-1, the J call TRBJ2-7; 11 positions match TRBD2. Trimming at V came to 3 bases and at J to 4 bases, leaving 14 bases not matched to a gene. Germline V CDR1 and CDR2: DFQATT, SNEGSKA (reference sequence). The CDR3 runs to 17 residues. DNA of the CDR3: TGCAGTGCTAGGGGCTTAGCGGGAGGGCTAGGGTGGTACGAGCAGTACTTC. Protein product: CSARGLAGGLGWYEQYF.

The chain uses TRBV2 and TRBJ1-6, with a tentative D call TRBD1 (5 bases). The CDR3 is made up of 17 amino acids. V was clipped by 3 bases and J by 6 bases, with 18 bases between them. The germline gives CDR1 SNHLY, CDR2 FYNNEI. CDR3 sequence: CASSEGPKRGPNSPLHF. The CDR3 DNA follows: TGTGCCAGCAGTGAGGGTCCTAAAAGGGGTCCTAATTCACCCCTCCACTTT.

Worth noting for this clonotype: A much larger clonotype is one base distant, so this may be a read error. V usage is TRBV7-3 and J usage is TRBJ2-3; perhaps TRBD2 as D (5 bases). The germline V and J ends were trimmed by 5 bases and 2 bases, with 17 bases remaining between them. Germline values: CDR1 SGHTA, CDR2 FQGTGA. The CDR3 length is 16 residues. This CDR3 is CASSKAGHPNTDTQYF. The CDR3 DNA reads TGTGCCAGCAGCAAGGCGGGCCACCCAAACACAGATACGCAGTATTTT.

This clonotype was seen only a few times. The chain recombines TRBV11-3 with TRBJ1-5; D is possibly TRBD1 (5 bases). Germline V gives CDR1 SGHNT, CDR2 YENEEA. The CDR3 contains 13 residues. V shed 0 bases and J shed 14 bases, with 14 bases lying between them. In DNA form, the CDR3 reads TGTGCCAGCAGCTTAGAAGGTCTAGCGGGGGAGCATTTT. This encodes CASSLEGLAGEHF.

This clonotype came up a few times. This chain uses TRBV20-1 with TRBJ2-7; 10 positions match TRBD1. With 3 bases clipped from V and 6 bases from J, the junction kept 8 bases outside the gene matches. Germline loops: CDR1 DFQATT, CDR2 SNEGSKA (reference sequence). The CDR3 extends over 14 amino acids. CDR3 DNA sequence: TGCAGTGCTAGGGTGGACAGGGGGGGAGGCGAGCAGTACTTC. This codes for CSARVDRGGGEQYF.

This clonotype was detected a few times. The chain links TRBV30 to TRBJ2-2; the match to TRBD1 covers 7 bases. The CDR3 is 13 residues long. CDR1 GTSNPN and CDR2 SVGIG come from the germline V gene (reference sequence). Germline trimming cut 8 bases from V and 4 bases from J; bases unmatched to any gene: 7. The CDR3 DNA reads TGTGCCAGAGACAGGGTCGGCACCGGGGAGCTGTTTTTT. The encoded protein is CARDRVGTGELFF.

The CDR3 spells CASSLRLKLGDSGANVLTF. The CDR3 nucleotides read TGTGCCAGCAGCTTAAGGTTAAAATTGGGGGACTCTGGGGCCAACGTCCTGACTTTC. The genes are TRBV11-2 and TRBJ2-6; D might be TRBD1 or TRBD2, each matching 5 bases. Germline V lookup: CDR1 SGHAT, CDR2 FQNNGV. The CDR3 sequence is 19 residues long. Trimming took off 2 bases at V and 0 bases at J, with 17 bases between the two ends.

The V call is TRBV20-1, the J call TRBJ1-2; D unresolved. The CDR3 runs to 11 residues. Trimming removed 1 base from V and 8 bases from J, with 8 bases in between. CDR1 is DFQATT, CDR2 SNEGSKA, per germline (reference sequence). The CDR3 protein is CSARGAGGYTF. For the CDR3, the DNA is TGCAGTGCTAGAGGGGCGGGAGGCTACACCTTC.

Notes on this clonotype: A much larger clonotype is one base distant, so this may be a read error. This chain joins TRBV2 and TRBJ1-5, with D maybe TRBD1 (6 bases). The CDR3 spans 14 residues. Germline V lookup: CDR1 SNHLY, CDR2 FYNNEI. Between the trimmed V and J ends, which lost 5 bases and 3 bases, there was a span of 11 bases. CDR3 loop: CASSPDRTNQPQHF. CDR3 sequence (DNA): TGTGCCAGCAGTCCCGACAGGACCAATCAGCCCCAGCATTTT.

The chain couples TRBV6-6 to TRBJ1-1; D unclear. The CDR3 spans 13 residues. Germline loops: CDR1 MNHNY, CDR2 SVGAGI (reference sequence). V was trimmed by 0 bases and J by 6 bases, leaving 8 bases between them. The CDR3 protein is CASSYSTGPEAFF. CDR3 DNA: TGTGCCAGCAGTTACTCGACTGGTCCTGAAGCTTTCTTT.

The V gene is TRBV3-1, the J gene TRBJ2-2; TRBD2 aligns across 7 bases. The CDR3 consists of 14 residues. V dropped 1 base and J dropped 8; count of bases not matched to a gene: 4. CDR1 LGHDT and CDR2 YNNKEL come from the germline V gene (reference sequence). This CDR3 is CASSQVQAGGELFF. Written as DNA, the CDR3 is TGTGCCAGCAGCCAAGTCCAAGCGGGAGGGGAGCTGTTTTTT.

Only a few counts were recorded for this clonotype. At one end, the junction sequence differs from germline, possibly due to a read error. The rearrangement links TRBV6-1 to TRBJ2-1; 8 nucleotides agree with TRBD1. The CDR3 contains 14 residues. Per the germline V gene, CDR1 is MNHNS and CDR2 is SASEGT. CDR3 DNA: TGTGCCAGCAGTGCCGGGACAGGCTACAATGAGCAGCTCTTC. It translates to CASSAGTGYNEQLF.

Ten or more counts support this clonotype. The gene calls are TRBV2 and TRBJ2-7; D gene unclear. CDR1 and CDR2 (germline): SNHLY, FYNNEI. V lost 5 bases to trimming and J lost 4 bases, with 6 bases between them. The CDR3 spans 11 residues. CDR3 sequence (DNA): TGTGCCAGCAGTAGCCAGTACGAGCAGTACTTC. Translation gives CASSSQYEQYF. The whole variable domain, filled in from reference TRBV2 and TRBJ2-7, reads EPEVTQTPSHQVTQMGQEVILRCVPISNHLYFYWYRQILGQKVEFLVSFYNNEISEKSEIFDDQFSVERPDGSNFTLKIRSTKLEDSAMYFCASSSQYEQYFGPGTRLTVT.

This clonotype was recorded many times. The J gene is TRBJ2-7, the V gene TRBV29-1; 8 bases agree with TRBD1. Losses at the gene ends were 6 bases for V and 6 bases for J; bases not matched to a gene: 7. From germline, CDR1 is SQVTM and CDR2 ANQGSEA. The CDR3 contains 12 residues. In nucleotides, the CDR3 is TGCAGCGTAGACAGGGGAATCGGCGAGCAGTACTTC. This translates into CSVDRGIGEQYF.

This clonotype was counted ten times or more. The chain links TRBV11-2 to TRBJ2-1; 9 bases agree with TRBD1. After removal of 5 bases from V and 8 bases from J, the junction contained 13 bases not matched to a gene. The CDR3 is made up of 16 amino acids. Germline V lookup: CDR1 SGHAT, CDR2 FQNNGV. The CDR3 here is CASSPTPGQGSHEQFF. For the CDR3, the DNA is TGTGCCAGCAGCCCGACCCCGGGACAGGGATCACATGAGCAGTTCTTC. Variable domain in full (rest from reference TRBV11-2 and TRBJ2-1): EAGVAQSPRYKIIEKRQSVAFWCNPISGHATLYWYQQILGQGPKLLIQFQNNGVVDDSQLPKDRFSAERLKGVDSTLKIQPAKLEDSAVYLCASSPTPGQGSHEQFFGPGTRLTVL.

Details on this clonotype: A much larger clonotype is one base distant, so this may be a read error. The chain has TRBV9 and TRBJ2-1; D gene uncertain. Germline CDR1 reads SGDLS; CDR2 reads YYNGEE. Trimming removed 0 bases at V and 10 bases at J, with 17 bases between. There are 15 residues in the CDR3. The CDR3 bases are TGTGCCAGCAGCGTAGGCTTAGGACCTTTCTACGAGCAGTTCTTC. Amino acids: CASSVGLGPFYEQFF.

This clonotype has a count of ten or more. CDR3 sequence reads: CAAGAPNTEAFF. CDR3 nucleotide sequence: TGTGCCGCCGGGGCTCCGAACACTGAAGCTTTCTTT. The chain is built from TRBV13 and TRBJ1-1, with D perhaps TRBD1 (5 bases). Germline lookup yields CDR1 PRHDT and CDR2 FYEKMQ (reference sequence). Deletions cut 11 bases from V and 1 base from J, with 11 bases between. CDR3 length equals 12 residues.

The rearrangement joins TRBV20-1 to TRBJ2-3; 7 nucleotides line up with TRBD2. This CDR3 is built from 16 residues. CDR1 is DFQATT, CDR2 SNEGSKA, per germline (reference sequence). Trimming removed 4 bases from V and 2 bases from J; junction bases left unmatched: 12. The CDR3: CSATRGAGTNTDTQYF. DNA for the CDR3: TGCAGTGCTACCCGAGGCGCCGGGACTAACACAGATACGCAGTATTTT.

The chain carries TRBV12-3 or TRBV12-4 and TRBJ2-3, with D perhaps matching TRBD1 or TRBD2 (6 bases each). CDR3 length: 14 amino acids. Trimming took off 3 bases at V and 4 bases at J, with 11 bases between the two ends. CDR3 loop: CASSFVGGADTQYF. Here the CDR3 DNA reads TGTGCCAGCAGTTTCGTGGGGGGCGCAGATACGCAGTATTTT.

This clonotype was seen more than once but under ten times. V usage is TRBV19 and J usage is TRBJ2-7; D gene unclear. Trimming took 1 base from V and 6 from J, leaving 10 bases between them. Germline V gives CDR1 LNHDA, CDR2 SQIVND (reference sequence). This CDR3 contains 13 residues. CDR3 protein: CASSIGRLFEQYF. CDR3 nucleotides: TGTGCCAGTAGTATAGGGCGGTTGTTCGAGCAGTACTTC.

The CDR3 spells CATLLGQTNTEAFF. The CDR3 DNA reads TGTGCCACCCTCTTAGGACAGACGAACACTGAAGCTTTCTTT. The chain employs TRBV12-3 or TRBV12-4 and TRBJ1-1; D is perhaps TRBD1 (6 bases). The V and J ends lost 10 bases and 1 base respectively, with 16 bases between them. The CDR3 is made up of 14 amino acids.

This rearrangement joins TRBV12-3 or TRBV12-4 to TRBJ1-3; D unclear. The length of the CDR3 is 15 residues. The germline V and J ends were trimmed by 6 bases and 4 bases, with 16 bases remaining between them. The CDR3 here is CASSPRHSPGNTIYF. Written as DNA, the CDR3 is TGTGCCAGCAGCCCTCGACACAGCCCGGGAAACACCATATATTTT.

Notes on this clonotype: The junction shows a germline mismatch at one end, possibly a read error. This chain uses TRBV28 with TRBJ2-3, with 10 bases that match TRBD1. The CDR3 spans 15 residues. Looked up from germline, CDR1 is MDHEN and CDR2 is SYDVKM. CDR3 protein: CAISESGTGADTQYF. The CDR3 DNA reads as TGTGCCATCAGTGAGTCGGGGACAGGGGCAGATACGCAGTATTTT.